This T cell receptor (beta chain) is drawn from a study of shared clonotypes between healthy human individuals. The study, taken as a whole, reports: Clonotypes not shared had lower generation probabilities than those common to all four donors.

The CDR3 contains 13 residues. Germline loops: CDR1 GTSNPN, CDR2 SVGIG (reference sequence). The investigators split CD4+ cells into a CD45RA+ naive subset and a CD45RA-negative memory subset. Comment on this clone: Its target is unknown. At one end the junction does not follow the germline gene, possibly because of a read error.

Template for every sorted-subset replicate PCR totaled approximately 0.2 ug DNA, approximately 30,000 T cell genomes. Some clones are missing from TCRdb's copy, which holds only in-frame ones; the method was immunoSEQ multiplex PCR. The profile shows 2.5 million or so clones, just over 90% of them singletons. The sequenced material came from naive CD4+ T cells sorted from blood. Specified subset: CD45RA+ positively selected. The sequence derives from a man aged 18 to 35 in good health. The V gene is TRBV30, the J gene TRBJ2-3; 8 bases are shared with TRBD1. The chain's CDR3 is CALGETGEKLNHF. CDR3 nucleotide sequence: TGTGCCTTAGGGGAGACAGGGGAAAAACTCAACCATTTT.